One sample yielded the 29 T cell receptor beta chains listed below, sequenced in a study of cytomegalovirus exposure and HLA in healthy donors. The primer mix had 60 Vbeta and 13 Jbeta primers. The repertoire was sequenced with immunoSEQ multiplex PCR; TCRdb's copy has only in-frame clones and lacks some. The repertoire holds about 150,000 clones, with roughly 80% as singletons. Sequenced: PBMCs. These TCRs come from a man in his forties in good health and CMV-seropositive.

This rearrangement joins TRBV7-9 to TRBJ1-1; 8 bases line up with TRBD1. The CDR3 is 13 residues long. The germline V gene encodes CDR1 SEHNR and CDR2 FQNEAQ (reference sequence). Trimming removed 2 bases from V and 7 bases from J; junction bases left unmatched: 3. CDR3 bases: TGTGCCAGCAGCTTAATCGGACAGGGTGAAGCTTTCTTT. Residues: CASSLIGQGEAFF.

V usage is TRBV19 and J usage is TRBJ2-1; possibly TRBD2 for D (7 bases). Germline lookup yields CDR1 LNHDA and CDR2 SQIVND (reference sequence). The CDR3 runs to 15 residues. Trimming took 3 bases from V and 9 from J, leaving 18 bases between them. CDR3 in DNA: TGTGCCAGTAGTATTAGGGGGGGCCCTATGTTTGAGCAGTTCTTC. This codes for CASSIRGGPMFEQFF.

The chain has TRBV6-5 and TRBJ2-7; unclear D gene. Germline V gene lookup returns CDR1 MNHEY and CDR2 SVGAGI. V dropped 0 bases and J dropped 0 bases, with 12 bases sitting between them. There are 16 residues in the CDR3. The CDR3, as DNA: TGTGCCAGCAGTTACTCGTTTGCAGGATACTCCTACGAGCAGTACTTC. Encoded protein: CASSYSFAGYSYEQYF.

The sample holds a few counts of this clone. The genes are TRBV7-2 and TRBJ2-7; TRBD2 matches 14 bases. With V trimmed by 5 bases and J by 3 bases, 3 bases remained unmatched. The V gene's germline CDR1 is SGHTA and CDR2 FQGNSA. CDR3 length: 15 amino acids. The CDR3 nucleotides read TGTGCCAGCAGCCCCGGGACTAGCGGGAGCTACGAGCAGTACTTC. This encodes CASSPGTSGSYEQYF.

The chain links TRBV10-1 to TRBJ2-5; TRBD1 aligns across 8 bases. The CDR3 loop spans 16 amino acids. Germline V CDR1 and CDR2: WNHNN, SYGVQD (reference sequence). The ends lost 5 bases at V and 2 bases at J; junction bases unmatched: 10. The chain's CDR3 is CASSRTGGYSQETQYF. The CDR3 DNA sequence: TGCGCCAGCAGTCGAACAGGGGGTTACTCTCAAGAGACCCAGTACTTC.

The CDR3 loop reads CASSPPVTSYNEQFF. CDR3 coding DNA: TGTGCCAGCAGCCCACCGGTTACCTCCTACAATGAGCAGTTCTTC. The V gene is TRBV7-2, the J gene TRBJ2-1, with D uncertain. Trimming took off 5 bases at V and 0 bases at J, with 11 bases between the two ends. This CDR3 contains 15 residues. CDR1 and CDR2 (germline): SGHTA, FQGNSA. The full variable domain, with the rest looked up from reference TRBV7-2 and TRBJ2-1, is GAGVSQSPSNKVTEKGKDVELRCDPISGHTALYWYRQSLGQGLEFLIYFQGNSAPDKSGLPSDRFSAERTGGSVSTLTIQRTQQEDSAVYLCASSPPVTSYNEQFFGPGTRLTVL.

The DNA of the CDR3 is TGTGCCAGCAGCTCGACAGGGTCCCCGTATGGCTACACCTTC. Its protein is CASSSTGSPYGYTF. The V and J genes are TRBV7-3 and TRBJ1-2; 7 nucleotides line up with TRBD1. The trim removed 4 bases at V and 5 bases at J, leaving 7 bases unmatched. Germline V gene sequence: CDR1 SGHTA, CDR2 FQGTGA. This CDR3 contains 14 residues.

V gene TRBV5-1 combines with J gene TRBJ2-1; 12 bases line up with TRBD2. CDR3 length equals 16 residues. CDR1 is SGHRS and CDR2 is YFSETQ in the germline V gene. The V segment lost 5 bases and the J segment 5 bases; nucleotides outside the gene matches: 8. CDR3: CASRPTRTSGNNEQFF. The CDR3 DNA is TGCGCCAGCAGGCCCACTCGGACTAGCGGGAACAATGAGCAGTTCTTC.

The chain has TRBV6-5 and TRBJ2-1; no clear D gene. The germline gives CDR1 MNHEY, CDR2 SVGAGI. The CDR3 is 11 residues long. Trimming took 6 bases from V and 11 from J, leaving 11 bases between them. The CDR3 DNA is TGTGCCAGCAGACTCATGGGCAAGCAGTTCTTC. The encoded protein is CASRLMGKQFF.

In its sample, this clone was seen a few times. The chain has TRBV9 and TRBJ1-2, with 8 bases lining up with TRBD1. The CDR3 is 17 residues long. CDR1 and CDR2 from the germline V gene are SGDLS and YYNGEE. Trimming removed 2 bases from V and 0 bases from J; junction bases left unmatched: 9. The CDR3 DNA reads as TGTGCCAGCAGCGTCTTCCCAGGGGGCGATTCTAACTATGGCTACACCTTC. It is translated as CASSVFPGGDSNYGYTF.

The chain employs TRBV11-2 and TRBJ2-5, with 10 bases that match TRBD2. In germline, CDR1 is SGHAT, CDR2 FQNNGV. The V gene end was trimmed by 6 bases and the J gene end by 1 base; junction bases not matched to a gene: 5. This CDR3 has 15 amino acids. Here the CDR3 reads CASSLGTSVQETQYF. The CDR3 DNA is TGTGCCAGCAGTCTCGGGACTAGCGTCCAAGAGACCCAGTACTTC.

V usage is TRBV11-3 and J usage is TRBJ2-1; 11 nucleotides line up with TRBD2. J lost 0 bases, V lost 1 base, and 5 bases had no gene match. The CDR3 is 18 amino acids. Germline-derived CDR1 and CDR2 are SGHNT and YENEEA. CDR3 nucleotides: TGTGCCAGCAGCTTAGGACTAGCGGGGTCCAGCTCCTACAATGAGCAGTTCTTC. Translation gives CASSLGLAGSSSYNEQFF.

The genes are TRBV5-1 and TRBJ2-5, with D possibly matching TRBD1 (5 bases). CDR3 length: 14 amino acids. Germline V lookup: CDR1 SGHRS, CDR2 YFSETQ. Trimming took off 4 bases at V and 5 bases at J, with 15 bases between the two ends. CDR3 in amino acids: CASSQIPPGETQYF. The CDR3 nucleotides are TGCGCCAGCAGCCAGATCCCCCCAGGGGAGACCCAGTACTTC.

CDR3 sequence (DNA): TGTGCCAGCCTGCTTAGCATCGGGGGGGCGCGTGGCTACACCTTC. Amino acids: CASLLSIGGARGYTF. This chain links TRBV28 with TRBJ1-2, with D possibly being TRBD1 (6 bases). Trimming removed 8 bases at V and 7 bases at J, with 23 bases between. Germline lookup yields CDR1 MDHEN and CDR2 SYDVKM. CDR3 length equals 15 residues.

This chain uses TRBV4-2 with TRBJ1-2; 8 nucleotides line up with TRBD1. The V segment lost 1 base and the J segment 10 bases; nucleotides outside the gene matches: 11. CDR1 and CDR2 (germline): LGHNA, YNFKEQ. CDR3 length: 15 amino acids. CDR3 nucleotides: TGTGCCAGCAGCCAAGTCCATTTGACAGGGGAACACTACACCTTC. Protein product: CASSQVHLTGEHYTF.

The rearrangement joins TRBV7-9 to TRBJ2-7; 9 bases align to TRBD1. This CDR3 has 14 amino acids. Germline V CDR1 and CDR2: SEHNR, FQNEAQ (reference sequence). Germline trimming cut 5 bases from V and 2 bases from J; bases unmatched to any gene: 4. As DNA, the CDR3 is TGTGCCAGCAGCCTAAGGACAGGGGCCTACGAGCAGTACTTC. This sequence encodes CASSLRTGAYEQYF.

This chain uses TRBV5-1 with TRBJ2-7; TRBD2 aligns across 7 bases. V was pared by 6 bases and J by 3 bases, with 15 bases of the junction left unmatched. Germline-derived CDR1 and CDR2 are SGHRS and YFSETQ. This CDR3 has 16 residues. This chain's CDR3 is CASTLSAGGGIYEQYF. CDR3 bases: TGCGCCAGCACTCTATCGGCTGGGGGAGGGATCTACGAGCAGTACTTC. Drawing the rest from reference TRBV5-1 and TRBJ2-7, the complete variable domain is KAGVTQTPRYLIKTRGQQVTLSCSPISGHRSVSWYQQTPGQGLQFLFEYFSETQRNKGNFPGRFSGRQFSNSRSEMNVSTLELGDSALYLCASTLSAGGGIYEQYFGPGTRLTVT.

J is TRBJ2-1 and V is TRBV6-5; D ambiguous. The germline V gene encodes CDR1 MNHEY and CDR2 SVGAGI. The CDR3 extends over 15 amino acids. V was clipped by 6 bases and J by 0 bases, with 12 bases between them. This CDR3 reads CASSPALFSYNEQFF. The CDR3 coding sequence is TGTGCCAGCAGCCCAGCGTTGTTCTCCTACAATGAGCAGTTCTTC.

V is TRBV5-1 and J is TRBJ2-7; D gene unclear. Germline V lookup: CDR1 SGHRS, CDR2 YFSETQ. This CDR3 region has 13 residues. Trimming removed 1 base from V and 5 bases from J, with 10 bases in between. The CDR3 loop is CASSLSQNNEQYF. The CDR3 region has the DNA TGCGCCAGCAGCTTGTCGCAGAACAACGAGCAGTACTTC.

This clone appeared a single time. V is TRBV27 and J is TRBJ2-2; TRBD1 might be the D (5 bases). V was clipped by 6 bases and J by 6 bases, with 14 bases between them. Germline V gene data show CDR1 as MNHEY and CDR2 as SMNVEV (reference sequence). The CDR3 runs 14 residues. CDR3 region: CASRIQGVAGELFF. The CDR3 DNA is TGTGCCAGCAGGATTCAAGGGGTCGCCGGGGAGCTGTTTTTT.

This clone has just a few counts. CDR3 in DNA: TGTGCCAGTAGTCCTCGGGTCGGTGGCTACACCTTC. Protein product: CASSPRVGGYTF. The chain carries TRBV19 and TRBJ1-2; D gene unclear. V was pared by 5 bases and J by 7 bases, with 11 bases between. Germline V gene lookup returns CDR1 LNHDA and CDR2 SQIVND (reference sequence). There are 12 residues in the CDR3.

A few counts support this clone. The rearrangement uses TRBV4-3 and TRBJ1-1; D is unresolved. Germline-derived CDR1 and CDR2 are LGHNA and YSLEER. Trimming took 9 bases from V and 5 from J, leaving 22 bases between them. This CDR3 has 15 amino acids. Here the CDR3 DNA reads TGCGCCAGTGGGCCCGAACGAGGGATTATAACTGAAGCTTTCTTT. Residues: CASGPERGIITEAFF.

The rearrangement links TRBV7-3 to TRBJ2-2; 7 bases agree with TRBD1. The CDR3 consists of 15 residues. Looked up from germline, CDR1 is SGHTA and CDR2 is FQGTGA. Trimming removed 5 bases from V and 2 bases from J; junction bases left unmatched: 5. The DNA for the CDR3 is TGTGCCAGCAGCCCTGACAGGGTTAACACCGGGGAGCTGTTTTTT. This sequence encodes CASSPDRVNTGELFF.

The chain couples TRBV4-1 to TRBJ1-3; the D gene is possibly TRBD1 (5 bases). Trimming stripped 4 bases from V and 4 bases from J, with 14 bases between. There are 15 residues in the CDR3. Germline CDR1 reads MGHRA; CDR2 reads YSYEKL. In DNA, the CDR3 is TGCGCCAGCAGCCCGTCCAGGGTGTCGGGAAACACCATATATTTT. Its translation: CASSPSRVSGNTIYF.

The chain uses TRBV9 and TRBJ2-7; D is possibly TRBD2 (6 bases). Germline V gives CDR1 SGDLS, CDR2 YYNGEE. Deletions cut 4 bases from V and 2 bases from J, with 16 bases between. This CDR3 contains 15 residues. DNA for the CDR3: TGTGCCAGCAGCAGTCGGGACTCGAAGGCCTACGAGCAGTACTTC. This codes for CASSSRDSKAYEQYF. The entire variable domain, with the rest obtained from reference TRBV9 and TRBJ2-7, is as follows: DSGVTQTPKHLITATGQRVTLRCSPRSGDLSVYWYQQSLDQGLQFLIQYYNGEERAKGNILERFSAQQFPDLHSELNLSSLELGDSALYFCASSSRDSKAYEQYFGPGTRLTVT.

This rearrangement joins TRBV29-1 to TRBJ1-2; no definite D call. Trimming shortened V by 0 bases and J by 4 bases, and 6 bases separated the two germline ends. The CDR3 contains 12 residues. In germline, CDR1 is SQVTM, CDR2 ANQGSEA. CDR3 DNA: TGCAGCGTTGAAGAGCAGGCCTATGGCTACACCTTC. Protein: CSVEEQAYGYTF.

J is TRBJ1-5 and V is TRBV9, with 7 bases fitting TRBD1. CDR1 is SGDLS and CDR2 is YYNGEE in the germline V gene. V shed 3 bases, J shed 1 base, and the junction held 4 bases outside the gene matches. The CDR3 runs 15 residues. Here the CDR3 reads CASSGTGASNQPQHF. In nucleotides, the CDR3 is TGTGCCAGCAGCGGAACAGGGGCCAGCAATCAGCCCCAGCATTTT.

This chain links TRBV18 with TRBJ2-1, with 7 bases aligning to TRBD2. J gave up 10 bases and V 3 bases, and 15 bases lay outside the gene matches. Germline CDR1 KGHSH, CDR2 LQKENI. The CDR3 sequence is 16 residues long. CDR3 amino acids: CASSPGPSGISKEQFF. The DNA of the CDR3 is TGTGCCAGCTCACCGGGTCCGAGCGGGATCTCGAAAGAGCAGTTCTTC.

This chain joins TRBV11-2 and TRBJ2-2; 12 bases line up with TRBD1. The CDR3 is 18 amino acids. CDR1 is SGHAT and CDR2 is FQNNGV in the germline V gene. V shed 5 bases and J 7 bases; nucleotides not matched to a gene: 14. CDR3 protein: CASSLIPGTGGSIGELFF. The DNA of the CDR3 is TGTGCCAGCAGCCTTATCCCCGGGACAGGGGGCTCTATCGGGGAGCTGTTTTTT. Based on the CDR3 plus reference TRBV11-2 and TRBJ2-2, the full variable domain is EAGVAQSPRYKIIEKRQSVAFWCNPISGHATLYWYQQILGQGPKLLIQFQNNGVVDDSQLPKDRFSAERLKGVDSTLKIQPAKLEDSAVYLCASSLIPGTGGSIGELFFGEGSRLTVL.